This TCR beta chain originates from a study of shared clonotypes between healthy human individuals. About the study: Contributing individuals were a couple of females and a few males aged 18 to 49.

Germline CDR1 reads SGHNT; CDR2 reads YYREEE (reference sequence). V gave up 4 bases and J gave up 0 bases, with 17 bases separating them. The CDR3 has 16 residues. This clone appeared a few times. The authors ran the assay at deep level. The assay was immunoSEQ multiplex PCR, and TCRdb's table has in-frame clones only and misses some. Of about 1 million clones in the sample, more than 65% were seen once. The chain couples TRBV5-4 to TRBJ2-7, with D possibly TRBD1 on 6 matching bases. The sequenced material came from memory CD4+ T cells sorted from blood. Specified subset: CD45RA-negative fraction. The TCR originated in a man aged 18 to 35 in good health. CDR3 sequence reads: CASSPKVGASSYEQYF. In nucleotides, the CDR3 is TGTGCCAGCAGCCCCAAGGTGGGGGCAAGCTCCTACGAGCAGTACTTC.